This paragraph covers one TCR beta chain sequence. No antigen is known for it. Gene names, together with germline sequences, are murine for this receptor. Read coverage stops 4 residues before the CDR3 terminus; the germline J gene supplies the remainder. This sample includes further DNA sequences coding for the same CDR3. This record belongs to a study of CD8+ T cells in alopecia areata (dated by TCRdb to 2017 to 2018). Regarding the study in general: Skin from C3H/HeJ donors with spontaneous alopecia (roughly 6-12 months old) was grafted onto female C3H/HeJ recipients aged roughly 6-11 weeks. To study T cell clonal expansion in alopecia areata, the researchers applied high-throughput TCRbeta sequencing to both the C3H/HeJ mouse model and human patients. Human TCRbeta sequencing covered scalp tissue and sorted CD4+ and CD8+ peripheral blood T cells from patchy and totalis/universalis alopecia areata patients and healthy controls. Clonality in the scalp was compared among normal scalp (n=4), patchy alopecia areata scalp (n=8), and alopecia totalis/universalis scalp (n=8). RNA was extracted with the PAXgene miRNA kit for fixed scalp, the miRNeasy kit for PBMCs, and the RNeasy kit for mouse skin. TCRbeta CDR3 regions were amplified by immunoSEQ multiplex PCR using 35 Vbeta forward and 13 Jbeta reverse primers.

Pooled mouse cutaneous lymph node cells were stained for CD4, CD8alpha, NKG2D, NKG2ACE and other markers, then sorted on a BD Influx. Points the paper makes about the study in general: Unlike mouse skin, where gammadelta T cells dominate, normal human skin contains resident alphabeta T cells that get sequenced too, which complicates analysis of the scalp TCR repertoire. Shared TCR sequences between patients were less evident than in mice, which may be partly attributable to HLA diversity in the patient population. Lesional scalp, especially in alopecia totalis/universalis, showed higher clonality and more expanded CD8+ clones than normal scalp, suggesting antigenic drive.

To prepare the library, the immunoSEQ multiplex PCR assay was applied. For TCR sequencing, RNA was extracted from every sample and reverse transcribed into cDNA to serve as template. First-strand cDNA was synthesized with SuperScript III using a 2:1 mix of oligo-dT and random hexamers. A synthetic immune receptor repertoire was used to measure amplification bias, and any remaining bias was corrected computationally. Sequencing of the libraries was done on Illumina HiSeq with 60 bp reads that cover the CDR3, reading from J toward V. The authors' pipeline ran thus. Raw reads were preprocessed to remove errors, and CDR3 was defined according to IMGT conventions as the region from the conserved cysteine to phenylalanine. Clonality was computed as 1 minus the Shannon entropy, with the entropy normalized by log2 of the number of productive unique TCRs. Scalp TCRbeta sequences were cross-referenced with sorted blood CD4 and CD8 repertoires so that the CD4 or CD8 identity of scalp clones could be inferred. TCRdb's version of the immuneACCESS table is confined to in-frame rearrangements and falls short of the full clone set. An unresolved V gene accounts for under half of the shortfall where checked; the remainder is of unknown origin. That table supplies the V and J calls and clone size; D and trimming were determined from the DNA. The table shows under 350,000 clones here, with no singletons. The ten largest clones add up to more than 0.95% of the sample.

V gives up 2 bases and J gives up 0 bases, and the segment between their germline ends measures 8 bases. The CDR3 measures 15 amino acids from cysteine to phenylalanine. Sequencing covers 33 bases of the CDR3, shown here with the frame starting at base 1. CDR1 and CDR2, looked up from the germline V gene, are NNHDY and SYVADS. In this chain, TRBV13-3 is recombined with TRBJ2-2, with TRBD2 tentatively as D gene (6 bases match). The TCR originated in a C3H/HeJ mouse with alopecia areata. The MHC haplotype of this strain is H2-k. Sequencing input: CD4+ T cells sorted from a lymph node. The CDR3 corresponds to CASSELGANTGQLYF. Incomplete CDR3 DNA: TGTGCCAGCAGTGAACTGGGCGCAAACACCGGG.